A single sample is the source of the 25 T cell receptor beta chains below, sequenced in a study of T cells in Graves' hyperthyroidism and ophthalmopathy. RNA transcripts served as the template for amplifying TCR beta CDR3 regions. Carried out on the TCR CDR3, a first-round RT-PCR used the HTBI primer set. TCRdb passed the multiplex PCR reads through MiXCR, listing each CDR3 protein once. Here the sample spans some 490,000 distinct CDR3 sequences, approximately 16% being singletons. Material for sequencing was blood. These receptors came from a woman aged 25 to 39 with Graves' ophthalmopathy.

This clonotype was seen a handful of times. The J gene is TRBJ2-5, the V gene TRBV3-1; the match to TRBD1 covers 11 bases. The J segment lost 4 bases and the V segment lost 5 bases, leaving 6 bases of the junction unmatched. This CDR3 contains 15 residues. Germline CDR1 and CDR2: LGHDT and YNNKEL (reference sequence). CDR3 region: CASSGQGASGETQYF. The CDR3 DNA reads as TGTGCCAGCAGCGGACAGGGGGCCTCTGGAGAGACCCAGTACTTC.

This clonotype showed up many times. The chain links TRBV30 to TRBJ2-3, with D unresolved. Germline V lookup: CDR1 GTSNPN, CDR2 SVGIG (reference sequence). Trimming removed 1 base at V and 6 bases at J, with 8 bases between. CDR3 size: 12 residues. CDR3 bases: TGTGCCTGGAGTGGTGCCCCGGATACGCAGTATTTT. The encoded protein is CAWSGAPDTQYF.

This clonotype was seen a few times. V and J are TRBV6-1 and TRBJ2-1, with TRBD2 matching 9 bases. Germline CDR1 and CDR2: MNHNS and SASEGT. This CDR3 region has 15 residues. The V segment lost 3 bases and the J segment 9 bases; nucleotides outside the gene matches: 9. In DNA form, the CDR3 reads TGTGCCAGCAGTGACGTCTCTAGCGGGATCTCTGAGCAGTTCTTC. Translating it yields CASSDVSSGISEQFF.

This clonotype was counted ten times or more. The chain employs TRBV6-5 and TRBJ1-1; D is possibly TRBD1 (5 bases). Germline V lookup: CDR1 MNHEY, CDR2 SVGAGI. Trimming shortened V by 2 bases and J by 4 bases, and 17 bases separated the two germline ends. CDR3 length equals 16 residues. DNA for the CDR3: TGTGCCAGCAGTTACCGGCCACCGCGGGGCACCACTGAAGCTTTCTTT. As protein: CASSYRPPRGTTEAFF.

In this sample, this clonotype turned up many times. V gene TRBV18 combines with J gene TRBJ1-6, with D unclear. Trimming shortened V by 2 bases and J by 13 bases, and 15 bases separated the two germline ends. CDR1 is KGHSH, CDR2 LQKENI, per germline. The CDR3 has 14 residues. DNA for the CDR3: TGTGCCAGCTCACCAGCGGACGCAGTCGTCCCCCTCCACTTT. As protein: CASSPADAVVPLHF.

As regards this clonotype: This may stem from a read error, because a much larger clone lies one nucleotide away. V is TRBV11-1 and J is TRBJ2-2; D could derive from TRBD1 or TRBD2 (6 bases each). Germline loops: CDR1 SGHAT, CDR2 FQDESV (reference sequence). This CDR3 is 13 amino acids long. CDR3 nucleotide sequence: TGTGCCAGCAGCTGGGGGGCGTCCGGGGAGCTGGTTTTT. Its translation is CASSWGASGELVF.

This clonotype has at least ten counts. V is TRBV11-2 and J is TRBJ2-3, with 9 bases that match TRBD1. CDR3 length: 19 amino acids. Germline lookup yields CDR1 SGHAT and CDR2 FQNNGV. The trim removed 1 base at V and 7 bases at J, leaving 18 bases unmatched. The CDR3 region has the DNA TGTGCCAGCAGCTTAGGCCTCTACCTGAGAGACAGGGGGGTATATACGCAGTATTTT. It specifies CASSLGLYLRDRGVYTQYF.

This clonotype has ten or more counts. V usage is TRBV12-3 or TRBV12-4 and J usage is TRBJ1-2; D gene uncertain. The V end was cut by 1 base, the J end by 13 bases, with 19 bases between. This CDR3 comprises 14 residues. CDR3 amino acids: CASSLDQEDLWLTF. In DNA form, the CDR3 reads TGTGCCAGCAGTTTAGACCAGGAAGATTTATGGCTCACCTTC.

This chain connects TRBV6-2 or TRBV6-3 to TRBJ1-1, with D tentatively TRBD1 (6 bases). The length of the CDR3 is 13 residues. The V end lost 6 bases, the J end lost 5 bases, and 13 bases lay between the germline ends. Germline V CDR1 and CDR2: MNHEY, SVGEGT. The CDR3 is CASSHRERTEAFF. CDR3 sequence (DNA): TGTGCCAGCAGCCACAGGGAGAGGACTGAAGCTTTCTTT.

Many counts were recorded for this clonotype. V is TRBV7-9 and J is TRBJ2-3; tentative D call: TRBD2 (6 bases). Germline lookup yields CDR1 SEHNR and CDR2 FQNEAQ (reference sequence). V was clipped by 5 bases and J by 7 bases, with 25 bases between them. The CDR3 totals 17 residues. CDR3 coding DNA: TGTGCCAGCAGCCCCGGGCGGGGCGTAGGAGTGGGAAATACGCAGTATTTT. Encoded protein: CASSPGRGVGVGNTQYF.

This clonotype was recorded many times. This chain links TRBV7-2 with TRBJ2-7; weak D call: TRBD1 (5 bases). Germline CDR1 is SGHTA and CDR2 is FQGNSA. The CDR3 totals 14 residues. The ends were cut back, 4 bases at V and 1 base at J, with 11 bases in the middle. DNA of the CDR3: TGTGCCAGCAGCTGGGTGGGGCCTTCCTACGAGCAGTACTTC. The encoded protein is CASSWVGPSYEQYF.

This clonotype was detected ten times or more. V and J are TRBV5-5 and TRBJ2-3, with D perhaps TRBD1 (6 bases). The CDR3 sequence is 14 residues long. The germline gives CDR1 SGHKS, CDR2 YYEKEE (reference sequence). Trimming shortened V by 1 base and J by 4 bases, and 10 bases separated the two germline ends. The CDR3 bases are TGTGCCAGCAGCTTGAACAGGGTAGCAGATACGCAGTATTTT. This translates into CASSLNRVADTQYF.

Points on this clonotype: Germline is not matched at one junction end, which may reflect a read error. V is TRBV24-1 and J is TRBJ1-2; 7 bases fit TRBD1. Germline V gene sequence: CDR1 KGHDR, CDR2 SFDVKD. The CDR3 contains 15 residues. CDR3 in amino acids: CATSDHYRGRGGYTF. Written as DNA, the CDR3 is TGCGCCACCAGTGATCACTACAGGGGAAGGGGCGGCTACACCTTC.

The J gene is TRBJ2-3, the V gene TRBV29-1; 9 nucleotides align to TRBD2. The CDR3 length is 15 residues. CDR1 is SQVTM and CDR2 is ANQGSEA in the germline V gene. V lost 4 bases, J lost 0 bases, and 5 bases stayed unmatched. This chain's CDR3 is CSVGPTSGSTDTQYF. Here the CDR3 DNA reads TGCAGCGTTGGCCCGACTAGCGGAAGCACAGATACGCAGTATTTT.

The chain recombines TRBV18 with TRBJ2-3, with 7 nucleotides matching TRBD1. This CDR3 spans 14 amino acids. V dropped 2 bases and J dropped 4; count of bases not matched to a gene: 3. Germline V gene lookup returns CDR1 KGHSH and CDR2 LQKENI. The CDR3 protein is CASSPGTVADTQYF. CDR3 nucleotide sequence: TGTGCCAGCTCACCAGGGACAGTGGCAGATACGCAGTATTTT.

This clonotype was seen only a few times. The chain recombines TRBV29-1 with TRBJ2-2; perhaps TRBD1 as D (6 bases). Germline values: CDR1 SQVTM, CDR2 ANQGSEA. Trimming shortened V by 5 bases and J by 3 bases, and 16 bases separated the two germline ends. The CDR3 is 15 amino acids. CDR3 amino acids: CSVQKSGHYTGELFF. The CDR3 DNA sequence: TGCAGCGTTCAGAAGTCGGGACACTACACCGGGGAGCTGTTTTTT.

The chain combines TRBV28 with TRBJ1-5; perhaps TRBD1 as D (6 bases). Trimming pared 6 bases from V and 5 bases from J, leaving 17 bases between. Germline CDR1 reads MDHEN; CDR2 reads SYDVKM. This CDR3 comprises 15 residues. The CDR3 DNA follows: TGTGCCAGCAGACCAACAGGGATTGATGATCAGCCCCAGCATTTT. Its translation: CASRPTGIDDQPQHF.

For this clonotype: A much larger clone differs from this one at a single base, so this may be a read error. The genes are TRBV18 and TRBJ2-7; the D gene is possibly TRBD1 (7 bases). This CDR3 has 14 residues. Trimming shortened V by 5 bases and J by 7 bases, and 18 bases separated the two germline ends. Germline CDR1 KGHSH, CDR2 LQKENI. This CDR3 is CASSSRQGGLEQYF. The CDR3 coding sequence is TGTGCCAGCTCATCCAGACAGGGAGGTTTAGAGCAGTACTTC.

This clonotype was counted at least ten times. The chain couples TRBV7-2 to TRBJ2-3; D perhaps matches TRBD1 (5 bases). Trimming shortened V by 4 bases and J by 4 bases, and 21 bases separated the two germline ends. The germline gives CDR1 SGHTA, CDR2 FQGNSA. The CDR3 has 17 amino acids. CDR3 sequence (DNA): TGTGCCAGCAGCTCCCTAACCCTAGGGCGCAGGGCAGATACGCAGTATTTT. This gives the protein CASSSLTLGRRADTQYF.

The chain has TRBV19 and TRBJ2-5; D is tentatively TRBD1 or TRBD2 (8 bases each). The CDR3 totals 16 residues. The germline V gene has CDR1 LNHDA and CDR2 SQIVND (reference sequence). Trimming left V 4 bases short and J 2 bases short, with 17 bases between. CDR3 DNA: TGTGCCAGTAGTACCCAGGGGGCGGGGGGACAAGAGACCCAGTACTTC. It codes for CASSTQGAGGQETQYF.

This clonotype was detected many times. This chain connects TRBV3-1 to TRBJ1-3; D not certain. The length of the CDR3 is 13 residues. Between the trimmed V and J ends, which lost 8 bases and 8 bases, there was a span of 16 bases. Looked up from germline, CDR1 is LGHDT and CDR2 is YNNKEL (reference sequence). This CDR3 reads CASAGLGRDTIYF. The CDR3, as DNA: TGTGCCAGCGCGGGTCTAGGTCGGGACACCATATATTTT.

V is TRBV18 and J is TRBJ1-2, with 7 bases aligning to TRBD1. The CDR3 loop spans 14 amino acids. Unmatched junction bases numbered 6, after V lost 0 bases and J lost 8 bases. Germline loops: CDR1 KGHSH, CDR2 LQKENI. The chain's CDR3 is CASSPPGQKGGYTF. CDR3 coding DNA: TGTGCCAGCTCACCACCGGGACAGAAGGGAGGCTACACCTTC.

This clonotype was seen repeatedly, ten times or more. This sequence joins TRBV29-1 and TRBJ2-3; the match to TRBD2 covers 9 bases. This CDR3 has 14 residues. Germline lookup yields CDR1 SQVTM and CDR2 ANQGSEA. The V segment lost 5 bases and the J segment 6 bases; nucleotides outside the gene matches: 9. This CDR3 reads CSVRPSGTKDTQYF. CDR3 DNA sequence: TGCAGCGTTCGCCCTAGCGGGACAAAGGATACGCAGTATTTT.

The DNA for the CDR3 is TGCGCCAGCAGCCAAGATACTAGCCCCAATGAGCAGTTCTTC. Its translation: CASSQDTSPNEQFF. The chain employs TRBV4-1 and TRBJ2-1, with D maybe TRBD2 (6 bases). The germline V gene encodes CDR1 MGHRA and CDR2 YSYEKL. The CDR3 contains 14 residues. V lost 0 bases to trimming and J lost 6 bases, with 9 bases between them.

This clonotype came up a few times. The rearrangement joins TRBV29-1 to TRBJ2-3; no firm D call. Per germline, CDR1 SQVTM and CDR2 ANQGSEA. The CDR3 contains 12 residues. V was trimmed by 2 bases and J by 2 bases, leaving 5 bases between them. The CDR3 loop reads CSVESDTDTQYF. Written as DNA, the CDR3 is TGCAGCGTTGAATCGGACACAGATACGCAGTATTTT.